This TCR beta chain was sequenced in a study of blood T cells in healthy people across ages. Germline CDR1 and CDR2: MNHEY and SVGEGT. This CDR3 contains 15 residues. Trimming shortened V by 2 bases and J by 4 bases, and 12 bases separated the two germline ends. Primers used in a second PCR of about 7 to 12 cycles were a sample-barcoded 5' primer and a J-beta primer mix. One entry per CDR3 protein, called by TCRdb with MiXCR from the 5' RACE reads. The profile shows 590,000 or so distinct CDR3 sequences, about 28% of them singletons. This clonotype has only a few counts. The material sequenced was blood. This rearrangement joins TRBV6-2 or TRBV6-3 to TRBJ1-5, with D tentatively TRBD1 (5 bases). This receptor was taken from a woman older than 75 in good health. The CDR3 nucleotides are TGTGCCAGCAGTTACGGATGGGGGAGGAATCAGCCCCAGCATTTT. This gives the protein CASSYGWGRNQPQHF.